Listed below are T cell receptor beta chains from one sample, sequenced in a study of cytomegalovirus exposure and HLA in healthy donors. This table comes from immunoSEQ multiplex PCR, and its TCRdb copy is limited to in-frame clones, with some not included. The repertoire holds 150,000 to 200,000 clones, with approximately 71% as singletons. Sequencing used PBMCs. The receptors shown here come from a woman aged 40 to 50 in good health and CMV-seropositive. CDR3s include the opening cysteine and the closing phenylalanine or tryptophan. D genes are given only for firm matches. Clone size, where shown, is once, few, many, or a class for clones that have expanded.

J: TRBJ1-2
size: -
V: TRBV5-1
D: -
CDR3: CASSPDSSAGYGYTF
DNA: TGCGCCAGCAGCCCGGACTCGAGTGCGGGCTATGGCTACACCTTC

J: TRBJ1-5
size: -
V: TRBV6-1
D: -
CDR3: CASSGMRGNQPQHF
DNA: TGTGCCAGCAGTGGAATGAGGGGCAATCAGCCCCAGCATTTT

J: TRBJ2-3
size: -
V: TRBV9
D: TRBD2
CDR3: CASSGRLAGGRADTQYF
DNA: TGTGCCAGCAGCGGTCGACTAGCGGGAGGGCGGGCAGATACGCAGTATTTT

J: TRBJ2-5
size: -
V: TRBV6-5
D: -
CDR3: CASRGSTRAETQYF
DNA: TGTGCCAGCAGGGGCTCGACTAGAGCAGAGACCCAGTACTTC

J: TRBJ2-7
size: -
V: TRBV28
D: TRBD2
CDR3: CASSGGGRLALTYEQYF
DNA: TGTGCCAGCAGCGGGGGAGGACGACTAGCGCTTACCTACGAGCAGTACTTC

J: TRBJ1-2
size: -
V: TRBV28
D: -
CDR3: CASSLEVAGDGYTF
DNA: TGTGCCAGCAGTTTAGAGGTGGCAGGGGATGGCTACACCTTC

J: TRBJ1-1
size: few
V: TRBV7-3
D: -
CDR3: CASSLTGAGDEAFF
DNA: TGTGCCAGCAGCTTAACCGGGGCAGGGGATGAAGCTTTCTTT

J: TRBJ1-5
size: once
V: TRBV2
D: TRBD1
CDR3: CASMGQGGQPQHF
DNA: TGTGCCAGCATGGGACAGGGTGGTCAGCCCCAGCATTTT

J: TRBJ2-3
size: -
V: TRBV19
D: -
CDR3: CASSKREAAGTDTQYF
DNA: TGTGCCAGTAGTAAGAGGGAGGCCGCGGGCACAGATACGCAGTATTTT

J: TRBJ2-1
size: -
V: TRBV6-5
D: TRBD1
CDR3: CASSYSPGQPGQFF
DNA: TGTGCCAGCAGTTACTCACCGGGACAGCCGGGACAGTTCTTC

J: TRBJ2-7
size: -
V: TRBV19
D: -
CDR3: CASGYGLYEQYF
DNA: TGTGCCAGTGGCTACGGACTCTACGAGCAGTACTTC

J: TRBJ2-1
size: -
V: TRBV30
D: TRBD2
CDR3: CAWRPSGSSQEQFF
DNA: TGTGCCTGGAGACCTAGCGGGAGTTCGCAAGAGCAGTTCTTC

J: TRBJ1-5
size: few
V: TRBV7-9
D: TRBD1
CDR3: CASSLVGQGIGQPQHF
DNA: TGTGCCAGCAGCTTAGTGGGACAGGGGATAGGTCAGCCCCAGCATTTT

J: TRBJ2-1
size: -
V: TRBV27
D: TRBD1
CDR3: CASSFRDRGPLEQFF
DNA: TGTGCCAGCAGCTTCCGGGACAGGGGTCCCCTAGAGCAGTTCTTC

J: TRBJ1-4
size: once
V: TRBV6-1
D: TRBD1
CDR3: CASSLQGARGEKLFF
DNA: TGTGCCAGCAGTTTACAGGGGGCGAGAGGTGAAAAACTGTTTTTT

J: TRBJ2-1
size: -
V: TRBV5-1
D: -
CDR3: CASSLGLVNNEQFF
DNA: TGCGCCAGCAGCTTGGGGCTAGTGAACAATGAGCAGTTCTTC

J: TRBJ2-3
size: medium-sized
V: TRBV7-2
D: TRBD1
CDR3: CASSEDRPTDTQYF
DNA: TGTGCCAGCAGTGAGGACAGGCCCACAGATACGCAGTATTTT

J: TRBJ2-1
size: once
V: TRBV6-1
D: -
CDR3: CASSEGPGSYNEQFF
DNA: TGTGCCAGCAGTGAAGGCCCGGGCTCCTACAATGAGCAGTTCTTC

J: TRBJ1-4
size: large
V: TRBV5-6
D: -
CDR3: CASSLYTAEPTMRLFF
DNA: TGTGCCAGCAGCTTATACACGGCGGAACCTACTATGCGACTGTTTTTT

J: TRBJ2-1
size: -
V: TRBV6-6
D: TRBD2
CDR3: CASRTSTSGTYNEQFF
DNA: TGTGCCAGCAGGACCTCGACTAGCGGGACTTACAATGAGCAGTTCTTC

J: TRBJ2-6
size: few
V: TRBV5-5
D: TRBD1
CDR3: CASSLLGGQGASGANVLTF
DNA: TGTGCCAGCAGCCTACTTGGGGGCCAGGGGGCTTCTGGGGCCAACGTCCTGACTTTC

J: TRBJ2-2
size: few
V: TRBV7-8
D: -
CDR3: CASSLTGAGELFF
DNA: TGTGCCAGCAGCTTAACGGGGGCCGGGGAGCTGTTTTTT

J: TRBJ1-1
size: -
V: TRBV5-8
D: -
CDR3: CASSFRQFLEYTEAFF
DNA: TGTGCCAGCAGCTTCCGACAGTTTCTGGAATACACTGAAGCTTTCTTT

J: TRBJ2-3
size: -
V: TRBV7-2
D: TRBD2
CDR3: CASSLRQGTSYTDTQYF
DNA: TGTGCCAGCAGCTTACGCCAGGGGACTAGCTACACAGATACGCAGTATTTT

J: TRBJ2-1
size: -
V: TRBV6-1
D: TRBD2
CDR3: CAGTSGDNEQFF
DNA: TGTGCCGGGACTAGCGGAGACAATGAGCAGTTCTTC

J: TRBJ2-7
size: -
V: TRBV5-1
D: -
CDR3: CASRRGSSSYEQYF
DNA: TGCGCCAGCCGACGAGGATCAAGCTCCTACGAGCAGTACTTC

J: TRBJ2-1
size: -
V: TRBV1
D: -
CDR3: CTSSRAGGPADNEQFF
DNA: TGCACCAGCAGCCGAGCGGGAGGGCCGGCCGACAATGAGCAGTTCTTC

J: TRBJ2-2
size: -
V: TRBV7-9
D: -
CDR3: CASSLVRGETGELFF
DNA: TGTGCCAGCAGCTTAGTTCGCGGAGAGACCGGGGAGCTGTTTTTT

J: TRBJ1-2
size: -
V: TRBV28
D: -
CDR3: CASGSGTPTRYGYTF
DNA: TGTGCCAGCGGATCCGGGACACCAACGCGGTATGGCTACACCTTC

J: TRBJ2-7
size: -
V: TRBV19
D: TRBD1
CDR3: CASRPQGAKSYEQYF
DNA: TGTGCCAGTAGACCCCAGGGGGCCAAGTCCTACGAGCAGTACTTC

J: TRBJ2-7
size: -
V: TRBV14
D: TRBD2
CDR3: CASSWTSGTYEQYF
DNA: TGTGCCAGCAGCTGGACTAGCGGGACCTACGAGCAGTACTTC

J: TRBJ1-5
size: -
V: TRBV6-1
D: TRBD1
CDR3: CASSEGTGGNQPQHF
DNA: TGTGCCAGCAGTGAAGGAACAGGGGGCAATCAGCCCCAGCATTTT

J: TRBJ1-1
size: -
V: TRBV28
D: -
CDR3: CASNPRGFGTRVEAFF
DNA: TGTGCCAGCAACCCCCGAGGCTTCGGGACACGGGTTGAAGCTTTCTTT

J: TRBJ2-7
size: -
V: TRBV7-4
D: TRBD2
CDR3: CASSFSGKAYEQYF
DNA: TGTGCCAGCAGCTTTAGCGGGAAAGCCTACGAGCAGTACTTC

J: TRBJ2-7
size: few
V: TRBV5-1
D: -
CDR3: CASSLGAVTYEQYF
DNA: TGCGCCAGCAGCTTGGGTGCGGTAACCTACGAGCAGTACTTC

J: TRBJ2-4
size: -
V: TRBV5-6
D: -
CDR3: CASSLVPNPGGRAKNIQYF
DNA: TGTGCCAGCAGCTTGGTTCCGAACCCAGGGGGGAGAGCCAAAAACATTCAGTACTTC

J: TRBJ2-7
size: -
V: TRBV28
D: -
CDR3: CASSLARASYEQYF
DNA: TGTGCCAGCAGTTTAGCCAGGGCTTCCTACGAGCAGTACTTC

J: TRBJ1-5
size: -
V: TRBV28
D: TRBD1
CDR3: CASSTFSGTGSPNQPQHF
DNA: TGTGCCAGCAGCACATTCTCCGGGACAGGGAGTCCCAATCAGCCCCAGCATTTT

J: TRBJ1-6
size: -
V: TRBV5-6
D: -
CDR3: CASSLTRVNSPLHF
DNA: TGTGCCAGCAGCTTGACCAGGGTTAATTCACCCCTCCACTTT

J: TRBJ2-7
size: -
V: TRBV21-1
D: -
CDR3: CASNPETSGGPLDEQYF
DNA: TGTGCCAGCAACCCCGAGACTAGCGGGGGCCCACTCGACGAGCAGTACTTC

J: TRBJ2-6
size: -
V: TRBV7-2
D: TRBD2
CDR3: CASTTQRGGANVLTF
DNA: TGTGCCAGCACCACCCAGCGGGGTGGGGCCAACGTCCTGACTTTC

J: TRBJ2-1
size: few
V: TRBV28
D: -
CDR3: CASSLWEVHNEQFF
DNA: TGTGCCAGCAGTTTGTGGGAGGTGCACAATGAGCAGTTCTTC

J: TRBJ1-1
size: -
V: TRBV11-3
D: -
CDR3: CASSPRGRGTEAFF
DNA: TGTGCCAGCAGCCCTCGGGGCCGGGGGACTGAAGCTTTCTTT

J: TRBJ2-5
size: once
V: TRBV10-3
D: -
CDR3: CAISESQIRGQETQYF
DNA: TGTGCCATCAGTGAGTCGCAGATAAGGGGCCAAGAGACCCAGTACTTC

J: TRBJ1-4
size: -
V: TRBV19
D: TRBD1
CDR3: CASYAGGEKLFF
DNA: TGTGCCAGTTATGCAGGGGGCGAAAAACTGTTTTTT

J: TRBJ1-2
size: -
V: TRBV5-4
D: TRBD1
CDR3: CASNPQGSYGYTF
DNA: TGTGCCAGCAACCCACAGGGGAGCTATGGCTACACCTTC